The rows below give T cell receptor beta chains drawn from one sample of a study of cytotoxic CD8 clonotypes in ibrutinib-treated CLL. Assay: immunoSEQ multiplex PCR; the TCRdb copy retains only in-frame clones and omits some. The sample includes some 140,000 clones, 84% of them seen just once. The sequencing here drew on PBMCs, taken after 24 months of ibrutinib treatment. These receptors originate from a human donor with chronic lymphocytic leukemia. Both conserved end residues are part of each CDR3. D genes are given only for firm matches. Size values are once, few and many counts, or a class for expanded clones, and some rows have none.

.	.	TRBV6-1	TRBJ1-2	TGTGCCAGCAGTGGCGGGCCGCCAAGCTACACCTTC	CASSGGPPSYTF
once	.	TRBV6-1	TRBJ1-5	TGTGCCAGCAGTGAAGTTGGGGGTTCTATTCAGCCCCAGCATTTT	CASSEVGGSIQPQHF
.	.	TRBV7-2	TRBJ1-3	TGTGCCAGCAGCTACTACGGCTCTAGCTCTGGAAACACCATATATTTT	CASSYYGSSSGNTIYF
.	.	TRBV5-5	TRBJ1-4	TGTGCCAGCAGCTTGTCCCATGCCAATGAAAAACTGTTTTTT	CASSLSHANEKLFF
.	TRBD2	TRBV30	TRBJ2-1	TGTGCAGTAGCGGGGGGCTACAATGAGCAGTTCTTC	CAVAGGYNEQFF
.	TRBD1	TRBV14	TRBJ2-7	TGTGCCAGCAGCCTAACAGGGGAAACCTACGAGCAGTACTTC	CASSLTGETYEQYF
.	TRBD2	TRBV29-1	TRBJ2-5	TGCAGCGTTCGGACTAGCGGGGGGCAAGAGACCCAGTACTTC	CSVRTSGGQETQYF
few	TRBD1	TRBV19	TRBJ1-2	TGTGCCAGCGCCGACAGAGGGGGCCGTGGCTACACCTTC	CASADRGGRGYTF
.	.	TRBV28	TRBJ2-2	TGTGCCAGCCATTCCGGGGAGGGGGCGCGTACCGGGGAGCTGTTTTTT	CASHSGEGARTGELFF
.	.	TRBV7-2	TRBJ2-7	TGTGCCAGCAGCCCGGGGACACACTCCTACGAGCAGTACTTC	CASSPGTHSYEQYF
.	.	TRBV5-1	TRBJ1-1	TGCGCCAGCAGCTTGGATCAAGACACTGAAGCTTTCTTT	CASSLDQDTEAFF